This T cell receptor beta chain was sequenced during a study of T cell responses to AZD1222 COVID-19 vaccine. Whole-study results and caveats: Just 5 to 7 AZD1222 recipients tested seropositive at baseline. Repertoire sampling was restricted to post-peak T cell response timepoints. White British donors predominated, females outnumbered males, and clonal diversity was possibly underestimated. Nearly half of spike-specific TCRs reportedly target unmutated variant regions.

Trimming removed 5 bases from V and 4 bases from J, with 15 bases in between. CDR3 length: 14 residues. Germline V gene data show CDR1 as LGHNA and CDR2 as YNFKEQ. As to this clone: Its specificity is not known.

Only in-frame clones appear in the TCRdb table, and some are missing; sequencing was by immunoSEQ multiplex PCR. The sample carries over 150,000 clones, roughly 93% recorded once. The starting material was peripheral blood, obtained 28 days after the second dose of the MenACWY control vaccine. The chain employs TRBV4-2 and TRBJ2-7; D possibly corresponds to TRBD1 (6 bases). This sequence was found in an adult who received the MenACWY meningococcal vaccine as a control. This chain's CDR3 is CASSFRDILYEQYF. In DNA form, the CDR3 reads TGTGCCAGCAGCTTCCGGGACATTCTTTACGAGCAGTACTTC.